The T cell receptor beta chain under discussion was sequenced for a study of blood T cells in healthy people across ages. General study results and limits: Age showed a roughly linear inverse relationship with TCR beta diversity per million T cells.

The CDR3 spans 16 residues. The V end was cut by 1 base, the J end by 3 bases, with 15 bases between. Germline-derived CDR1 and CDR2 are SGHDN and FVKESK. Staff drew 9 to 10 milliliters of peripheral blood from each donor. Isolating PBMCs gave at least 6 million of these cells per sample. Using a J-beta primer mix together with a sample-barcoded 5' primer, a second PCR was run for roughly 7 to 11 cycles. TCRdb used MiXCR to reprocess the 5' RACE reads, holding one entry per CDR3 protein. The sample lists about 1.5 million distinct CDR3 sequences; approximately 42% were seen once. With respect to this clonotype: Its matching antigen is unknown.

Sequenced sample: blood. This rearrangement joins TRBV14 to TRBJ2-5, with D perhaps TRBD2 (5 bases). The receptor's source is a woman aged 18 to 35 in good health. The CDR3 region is CASSQVAGNGKETQYF. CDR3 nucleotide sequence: TGTGCCAGCAGCCAAGTAGCCGGGAACGGAAAAGAGACCCAGTACTTC.